The 18 T cell receptor beta chains given below trace back to one sample, sequenced in a study of STAT5B mutations in CD4+ large granular lymphocyte leukemia. Measured with immunoSEQ multiplex PCR; TCRdb has only the in-frame clones, and not every one. The table includes around 21,000 clones, about 71% detected once. Material for sequencing was CD4+ T cells from blood buffy coats. Every receptor here comes from a human donor in good health.

This chain joins TRBV7-7 and TRBJ2-5, with D perhaps matching TRBD1 or TRBD2 (6 bases each). Germline V gives CDR1 SSHAT, CDR2 FNYEAQ (reference sequence). The CDR3 sequence is 15 residues long. Trimming removed 7 bases from V and 4 bases from J, with 19 bases in between. The CDR3 DNA is TGTGCCAGCACCCCCGGGGCGGGACACGCAGAGACCCAGTACTTC. Translation gives CASTPGAGHAETQYF.

The J gene is TRBJ1-1, the V gene TRBV5-5; D possibly corresponds to TRBD1 (5 bases). CDR1 SGHKS and CDR2 YYEKEE come from the germline V gene (reference sequence). This CDR3 is built from 14 residues. Trimming cost V 0 bases and J 1 base, with 7 bases left between them. The DNA for the CDR3 is TGTGCCAGCAGCTTGGGACAGACGAACACTGAAGCTTTCTTT. As protein: CASSLGQTNTEAFF.

The CDR3 nucleotides are TGTGCCAGCAGCCTCCCGGGGACAGGGTATCAAGAGACCCAGTACTTC. As protein: CASSLPGTGYQETQYF. The V gene is TRBV5-8, the J gene TRBJ2-5; 9 bases align to TRBD1. The CDR3 runs 16 residues. V shed 4 bases and J 2 bases; nucleotides not matched to a gene: 9. Germline V gene data show CDR1 as SGHTS and CDR2 as YDEGEE.

The chain carries TRBV5-6 and TRBJ2-2; no clear D. There are 12 residues in the CDR3. V lost 1 base, J lost 4 bases, and 2 bases lay in between. In germline, CDR1 is SGHDT, CDR2 YYEEEE. The CDR3 region has the DNA TGTGCCAGCAGCTTGAGCACCGGGGAGCTGTTTTTT. This gives the protein CASSLSTGELFF.

This clone came up once. This chain links TRBV7-9 with TRBJ2-3, with D unresolved. This CDR3 has 15 residues. Trimming took 4 bases from V and 3 from J, leaving 14 bases between them. CDR1 SEHNR and CDR2 FQNEAQ come from the germline V gene (reference sequence). Written as DNA, the CDR3 is TGTGCCAGCAGCTCTCATACTTCGGAAACAGATACGCAGTATTTT. Protein sequence: CASSSHTSETDTQYF.

The genes are TRBV6-5 and TRBJ2-5; D tentatively fits TRBD1 or TRBD2 (6 bases each). Per germline, CDR1 MNHEY and CDR2 SVGAGI. V was trimmed by 2 bases and J by 5 bases, leaving 9 bases between them. The CDR3 totals 13 residues. The CDR3 DNA is TGTGCCAGCAGTTACGGGGGGCTGGAGACCCAGTACTTC. Translating it yields CASSYGGLETQYF.

The CDR3 sequence is CASSPPRGSGRGNEQFF. Here the CDR3 DNA reads TGTGCCAGCAGCCCCCCGCGCGGTAGCGGGAGAGGCAATGAGCAGTTCTTC. The gene calls are TRBV9 and TRBJ2-1, with 9 nucleotides matching TRBD2. The CDR3 has 17 amino acids. The V gene end was trimmed by 4 bases and the J gene end by 6 bases; junction bases not matched to a gene: 14. CDR1 is SGDLS, CDR2 YYNGEE, per germline.

The chain recombines TRBV6-6 with TRBJ2-1, with 9 bases identical to TRBD2. The V gene end was trimmed by 6 bases and the J gene end by 7 bases; junction bases not matched to a gene: 10. Germline values: CDR1 MNHNY, CDR2 SVGAGI (reference sequence). This CDR3 is 15 amino acids long. Here the CDR3 reads CASRLAGEGTNEQFF. The DNA for the CDR3 is TGTGCCAGCAGGTTAGCGGGAGAAGGTACGAATGAGCAGTTCTTC.

The V call is TRBV7-2, the J call TRBJ2-7; D may be TRBD2 (5 bases). The CDR3 spans 14 residues. The V and J ends lost 2 bases and 7 bases respectively, with 15 bases between them. Germline CDR1 and CDR2: SGHTA and FQGNSA. The CDR3 nucleotides read TGTGCCAGCAGCTTATCGGATCGGACTGGGGAGCAGTACTTC. Residues: CASSLSDRTGEQYF. The whole variable domain, filled in from reference TRBV7-2 and TRBJ2-7, reads GAGVSQSPSNKVTEKGKDVELRCDPISGHTALYWYRQSLGQGLEFLIYFQGNSAPDKSGLPSDRFSAERTGGSVSTLTIQRTQQEDSAVYLCASSLSDRTGEQYFGPGTRLTVT.

The chain has TRBV2 and TRBJ2-6; tentatively, D is TRBD1 (5 bases). The CDR3 spans 16 residues. Germline V CDR1 and CDR2: SNHLY, FYNNEI. The V gene lost 8 bases and the J gene lost 2 bases, with 16 bases spanning the gap. The CDR3 bases are TGTGCCAGCCAACTCTCTACAGGAGCTGGGGCCAACGTCCTGACTTTC. Translating gives CASQLSTGAGANVLTF.

The genes are TRBV25-1 and TRBJ2-1; no clear D gene. V was trimmed by 6 bases and J by 6 bases, leaving 9 bases between them. CDR1 and CDR2 from the germline V gene are MGHDK and SYGVNS. This CDR3 comprises 12 residues. CDR3 in DNA: TGTGCCAGCAGCCCTAGTGGCAATGAGCAGTTCTTC. This gives the protein CASSPSGNEQFF.

This chain joins TRBV21-1 and TRBJ1-1. TRBV21-1 is listed as a pseudogene. This CDR3 comprises 13 residues. Here the CDR3 reads CASPGKGNTEAFF. In DNA form, the CDR3 reads TGTGCCAGCCCCGGGAAGGGTAACACTGAAGCTTTCTTT.

This sequence joins TRBV7-9 and TRBJ2-2; TRBD2 matches at 10 bases. This CDR3 is 17 amino acids long. V gave up 4 bases and J gave up 5 bases; unmatched junction bases: 10. Germline V lookup: CDR1 SEHNR, CDR2 FQNEAQ (reference sequence). CDR3 sequence (DNA): TGTGCCAGCAGCTCCCGTGCTAGCGGGAGTGGTACCGGGGAGCTGTTTTTT. It translates to CASSSRASGSGTGELFF. Combining the CDR3 with reference TRBV7-9 and TRBJ2-2 gives the whole variable domain DTGVSQNPRHKITKRGQNVTFRCDPISEHNRLYWYRQTLGQGPEFLTYFQNEAQLEKSRLLSDRFSAERPKGSFSTLEIQRTEQGDSAMYLCASSSRASGSGTGELFFGEGSRLTVL.

The chain has TRBV29-1 and TRBJ2-2; 10 bases are a match to TRBD1. This CDR3 has 15 residues. The germline V gene encodes CDR1 SQVTM and CDR2 ANQGSEA. V shed 6 bases, J shed 6 bases, and the junction held 10 bases outside the gene matches. DNA for the CDR3: TGCAGCGTCCCTCAGGGGACAGGGGTCGCCGGGGAGCTGTTTTTT. Its protein is CSVPQGTGVAGELFF.

V usage is TRBV19 and J usage is TRBJ2-1, with TRBD2 identical over 8 bases. Trimming removed 7 bases from V and 4 bases from J; junction bases left unmatched: 6. This CDR3 spans 14 amino acids. Germline CDR1 LNHDA, CDR2 SQIVND (reference sequence). CDR3 in DNA: TGTGCCAGTACCGTGACTAGCGTATACAATGAGCAGTTCTTC. This gives the protein CASTVTSVYNEQFF.

The V gene is TRBV11-3, the J gene TRBJ2-7, with D perhaps matching TRBD1 or TRBD2 (5 bases each). The CDR3 sequence is 12 residues long. Between the trimmed V and J ends, which lost 4 bases and 5 bases, there was a span of 9 bases. CDR1 SGHNT and CDR2 YENEEA come from the germline V gene. The chain's CDR3 is CASSSRGDEQYF. The CDR3 bases are TGTGCCAGCAGCTCCAGAGGGGACGAGCAGTACTTC.

The CDR3: CASSLDGAGNTIYF. For the CDR3, the DNA is TGCGCCAGCAGCTTGGATGGGGCCGGAAACACCATATATTTT. This chain links TRBV5-1 with TRBJ1-3; TRBD1 might be the D (5 bases). Trimming stripped 0 bases from V and 4 bases from J, with 8 bases between. In germline, CDR1 is SGHRS, CDR2 YFSETQ. This CDR3 has 14 residues.

This clone has more than one count but fewer than ten. The rearrangement joins TRBV5-4 to TRBJ2-7; possibly TRBD2 for D (5 bases). The V and J ends lost 4 bases and 3 bases respectively, with 11 bases between them. This CDR3 region has 13 residues. Germline values: CDR1 SGHNT, CDR2 YYREEE (reference sequence). CDR3 in amino acids: CASSRGFNYEQYF. The CDR3 region has the DNA TGTGCCAGCAGCCGAGGGTTCAACTACGAGCAGTACTTC.